Listed below are T cell receptor beta chains from one sample, sequenced in a study of OX40 agonist ivuxolimab in advanced cancers. This table comes from immunoSEQ multiplex PCR, and its TCRdb copy is limited to in-frame clones, with some not included. This table has about 79,000 clones, around 90% appearing once. Material: CD4+ or CD8+ T cells sorted from blood, obtained in a trial of the OX40 agonist ivuxolimab. These TCRs come from an adult with an advanced solid tumor such as melanoma, head and neck, liver or kidney cancer. Each CDR3 is given with its conserved first and last residue. A D gene is named only where the DNA matches it firmly. Clone size is given for some rows only: seen once, a few or many times, or a class if the clone is expanded.

j_call v_call d_call clone_size cdr3_nt cdr3_aa
TRBJ2-1 TRBV2 TRBD1 - TGTGCCAGCGGTTCGGGACAGGGGGATGAGCAGTTCTTC CASGSGQGDEQFF
TRBJ1-1 TRBV11-2 - - TGTGCCAGCAGTCAGGGCTCCACTGAAGCTTTCTTT CASSQGSTEAFF
TRBJ1-2 TRBV19 TRBD1 - TGTGCCAGTAGCTTGGACAGGGACCCTAACTATGGCTACACCTTC CASSLDRDPNYGYTF
TRBJ2-1 TRBV7-9 TRBD2 - TGTGCCAGCAGCTTACTACTAGCGGGACGCAATGAGCAGTTCTTC CASSLLLAGRNEQFF
TRBJ2-5 TRBV7-2 TRBD1 once TGTGCCAGCAGCACAAGACAGGGAAAAGAGACCCAGTACTTC CASSTRQGKETQYF
TRBJ1-1 TRBV13 - few TGTGCCAGCAGCAACCGGGACACGAACACTGAAGCTTTCTTT CASSNRDTNTEAFF
TRBJ2-2 TRBV7-9 TRBD1 - TGTGCCAGCAGCTCCGGGACAGGGAGCACCGGGGAGCTGTTTTTT CASSSGTGSTGELFF
TRBJ1-3 TRBV4-1 - many TGCGCCAGCAGCCAAGATATAGCGCAGTCCCTTGGAAACACCATATATTTT CASSQDIAQSLGNTIYF
TRBJ2-7 TRBV29-1 TRBD1 - TGCAGCGTTGTAAGGGACAGCTCCTACGAGCAGTACTTC CSVVRDSSYEQYF
TRBJ1-2 TRBV6-6 - - TGTGCCAGCAGTTACTCTCGTGGCTACACCTTC CASSYSRGYTF
TRBJ2-3 TRBV27 TRBD1 once TGTGCCAGCAGTTCTTGGGACAGGTTCACAGATACGCAGTATTTT CASSSWDRFTDTQYF
TRBJ2-5 TRBV19 - - TGTGCCAGTAGTCTCCTTGGAAGCGGACAAGAGACCCAGTACTTC CASSLLGSGQETQYF
TRBJ2-3 TRBV29-1 TRBD1 - TGCAGCACGAGGACAGGGATAAGCACAGATACGCAGTATTTT CSTRTGISTDTQYF
TRBJ2-1 TRBV11-1 - - TGTGCCAGCAGCTCCGGAATACGGGACTCCTACAATGAGCAGTTCTTC CASSSGIRDSYNEQFF
TRBJ1-1 TRBV2 - once TGTGCCAGCAGTGAAGCAGGCCCGACGGGCACTGAAGCTTTCTTT CASSEAGPTGTEAFF
TRBJ2-2 TRBV2 - - TGTGCCAGCAGTGACCAGGGAAACACCGGGGAGCTGTTTTTT CASSDQGNTGELFF
TRBJ2-2 TRBV9 TRBD1 - TGTGCCAGCAGCCTCGACAGGGCCGGAACCGGGGAGCTGTTTTTT CASSLDRAGTGELFF
TRBJ2-7 TRBV6-5 TRBD1 - TGTGCCAGCAGTTTAGGACAGGGGGCAGGTTACGAGCAGTACTTC CASSLGQGAGYEQYF
TRBJ2-6 TRBV27 - - TGTGCCAGCAGTTTTAGTGGGGCTGGGGCCAACGTCCTGACTTTC CASSFSGAGANVLTF
TRBJ2-5 TRBV5-1 - - TGCGCCAGCAGCTTGGCCACTCAAGAGACCCAGTACTTC CASSLATQETQYF
TRBJ2-5 TRBV6-5 - - TGTGCCAGCAGTTACCGGCCTACTACTGAAGAGACCCAGTACTTC CASSYRPTTEETQYF
TRBJ1-2 TRBV28 - once TGTGCCAGCAGTTTTAGGGTTTCCTATGGCTACACCTTC CASSFRVSYGYTF
TRBJ1-2 TRBV19 - once TGTGCCAGTAGTACACCTAACTATGGCTACACCTTC CASSTPNYGYTF
TRBJ1-3 TRBV19 - - TGTGCCACACTGCAGAGTGAAGGCGCTGGAAACACCATATATTTT CATLQSEGAGNTIYF
TRBJ1-1 TRBV5-1 - few TGCGCCAGCAGCTTGTCGGCCTCCACTGAAGCTTTCTTT CASSLSASTEAFF
TRBJ1-2 TRBV6-1 TRBD1 - TGTGCCAGCAGGGAAAGGGGGACAGTAGGAGCCTATGGCTACACCTTC CASRERGTVGAYGYTF
TRBJ1-1 TRBV19 - - TGTGCCAGTAGTATAACCTGGGAAAGGACTGAAGCTTTCTTT CASSITWERTEAFF
TRBJ2-5 TRBV5-4 - - TGTGCCAGCAGCTTGTTGACAGGGGAGGGAGAGACCCAGTACTTC CASSLLTGEGETQYF
TRBJ1-1 TRBV18 - - TGTGCCAGCTCACCGGAGGGCCACATGAACACTGAAGCTTTCTTT CASSPEGHMNTEAFF
TRBJ2-1 TRBV11-2 TRBD2 - TGTGCCAGCAGCCTGGAAGCGGGAAACTACAATGAGCAGTTCTTC CASSLEAGNYNEQFF
TRBJ1-1 TRBV5-8 - - TGTGCCAGCAGCCCCCAGAGAGTAAACCCTGAAGCTTTCTTT CASSPQRVNPEAFF
TRBJ2-5 TRBV9 - - TGTGCCAGCAGCGAGGGGGGAGCTAAAGAGACCCAGTACTTC CASSEGGAKETQYF
TRBJ1-4 TRBV19 TRBD1 once TGTGCCAGTAGTAAGACAGGGGAAAGCGAAAAACTGTTTTTT CASSKTGESEKLFF